This T cell receptor (beta chain) originates from a study of blood T cell repertoires in COVID-19. Overall study context: PBMCs, B-cell-depleted T cells, or T cells provided the cDNA or gDNA that made up the material.

Original data processing: The assay estimated nucleated cells by amplifying reference gene primers. The assay was immunoSEQ multiplex PCR, and TCRdb's table has in-frame clones only and misses some. The DNA was the basis for D and trimming; V, J and clone size are from that table. The data show around 100,000 clones, over 70% seen once. Germline CDR1 reads ENHRY; CDR2 reads SYGVKD. The CDR3 length is 13 residues. Trimming removed 0 bases from V and 4 bases from J, with 4 bases in between. The sequence derives from a woman aged 70-85 years with acute or convalescent COVID-19. The sample comprised peripheral blood. The rearrangement joins TRBV10-3 to TRBJ1-3; D uncertain. CDR3 amino acids: CAISESGGNTIYF. CDR3 sequence (DNA): TGTGCCATCAGTGAGTCCGGGGGAAACACCATATATTTT.